The sequence of this T cell receptor (beta chain) was determined in a study of radiotherapy plus CTLA-4 blockade in lung cancer. The V and J ends lost 6 bases and 4 bases respectively, with 21 bases between them. Germline loops: CDR1 LNHDA, CDR2 SQIVND (reference sequence). The CDR3 extends over 16 amino acids. Assay: immunoSEQ multiplex PCR; the TCRdb copy retains only in-frame clones and omits some. Among approximately 78,000 clones listed, roughly 80% were seen once. This TCR derives from a human donor with non-small cell lung cancer who had a complete response to radiotherapy plus ipilimumab. Sample: peripheral blood, taken from a patient treated with radiotherapy plus ipilimumab. The rearrangement links TRBV19 to TRBJ2-5, with a tentative D call TRBD1 (5 bases). The CDR3 loop is CASRQGGRPSGETQYF. CDR3 DNA sequence: TGTGCCAGTAGGCAGGGTGGCAGGCCATCGGGAGAGACCCAGTACTTC.